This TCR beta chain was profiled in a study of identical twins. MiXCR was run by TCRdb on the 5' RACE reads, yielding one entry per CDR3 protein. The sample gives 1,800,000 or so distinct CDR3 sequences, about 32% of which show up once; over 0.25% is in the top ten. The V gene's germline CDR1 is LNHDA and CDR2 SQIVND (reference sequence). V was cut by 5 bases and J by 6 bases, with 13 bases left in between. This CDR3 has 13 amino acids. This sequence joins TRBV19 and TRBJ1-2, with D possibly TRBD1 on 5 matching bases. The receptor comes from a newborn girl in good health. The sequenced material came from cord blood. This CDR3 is CASSLRDGNGYTF. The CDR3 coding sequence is TGTGCCAGTAGTCTTCGGGACGGCAATGGCTACACCTTC.